These T cell receptor beta chains were read from a single sample in a study of T cells in Graves' hyperthyroidism and ophthalmopathy. TCRdb reprocessed the multiplex PCR reads with MiXCR, giving one entry per CDR3 protein. The data hold about 480,000 distinct CDR3 sequences, with over 13% observed a single time. The sample comprised blood. The receptors stem from a woman between 18 and 30 years old with Graves' hyperthyroidism. Both conserved end residues are part of each CDR3. Fields, in order: D gene, clone size, V gene, J gene, CDR3 DNA, CDR3 protein. D genes are given only for firm matches. Some rows mark clone size as missing; the rest say once, few, many or name a class of expanded clone.

d_gene: NA; abundance: few; v_gene: TRBV5-1; j_gene: TRBJ1-2; CDR3nt: TGCGCCAGCACCGGGAGCCGGGAGACCTATGGCTACACCTTC; CDR3aa: CASTGSRETYGYTF
d_gene: NA; abundance: many; v_gene: TRBV12-3/TRBV12-4; j_gene: TRBJ1-2; CDR3nt: TGTGCCAGCAGTCTTCTGCCGGCCAGTTTCCTACTTGAGGGTTATGGCTACACCTTC; CDR3aa: CASSLLPASFLLEGYGYTF
d_gene: TRBD1; abundance: once; v_gene: TRBV2; j_gene: TRBJ1-5; CDR3nt: TGTGCCAGCAGTGGCCAACAGGGGAGCAATCAGCCCCAGCATTTT; CDR3aa: CASSGQQGSNQPQHF
d_gene: TRBD2; abundance: NA; v_gene: TRBV3-1; j_gene: TRBJ2-7; CDR3nt: TGTGCCAGCAGCCAAGAGGGCGGCGGGAGGAGGTCCTACGAGCAGTACTTC; CDR3aa: CASSQEGGGRRSYEQYF
d_gene: NA; abundance: many; v_gene: TRBV12-5; j_gene: TRBJ2-1; CDR3nt: TGTGCTAGTGGTTTGGTACAAGGACCCAGCAATGAGCAGTTCTTC; CDR3aa: CASGLVQGPSNEQFF
d_gene: TRBD2; abundance: many; v_gene: TRBV7-3; j_gene: TRBJ2-1; CDR3nt: TGTGCCAGCAGCTTACGGGATAGCGGGGGCTTGGGTGGGCAGTTCTTC; CDR3aa: CASSLRDSGGLGGQFF
d_gene: NA; abundance: many; v_gene: TRBV11-2; j_gene: TRBJ2-7; CDR3nt: TGTGCCAGCAGCTTAGACCCGGGGCCGGTCGACGAGCAGTACTTC; CDR3aa: CASSLDPGPVDEQYF
d_gene: NA; abundance: many; v_gene: TRBV7-9; j_gene: TRBJ2-4; CDR3nt: TGTGCCAGCAGCTTAGGAGGGGGGCCTATTCAGTACTTC; CDR3aa: CASSLGGGPIQYF
d_gene: NA; abundance: many; v_gene: TRBV19; j_gene: TRBJ1-1; CDR3nt: TGTGCCAGTAGTGTGGGCCTCCCCACGGAAGCTTTCTTT; CDR3aa: CASSVGLPTEAFF
d_gene: NA; abundance: many; v_gene: TRBV9; j_gene: TRBJ1-4; CDR3nt: TGTGCCAGCAGCGTAGGATCGGCAACTAATGAAAAACTGTTTTTT; CDR3aa: CASSVGSATNEKLFF
d_gene: TRBD2; abundance: many; v_gene: TRBV5-1; j_gene: TRBJ2-1; CDR3nt: TGCGCCAGCAGCTTGGGGGCTAGCGGGACGAGCTCCTACAATGAGCAGTTCTTC; CDR3aa: CASSLGASGTSSYNEQFF
d_gene: NA; abundance: few; v_gene: TRBV4-1; j_gene: TRBJ2-2; CDR3nt: TGCGCCAGCAGCCGATCCGGGGAGCTGTTTTTT; CDR3aa: CASSRSGELFF
d_gene: NA; abundance: NA; v_gene: TRBV9; j_gene: TRBJ1-1; CDR3nt: TGTGCCAGCAGCGCTTGGGGGGTTAAGACTGAAGCTTTCTTT; CDR3aa: CASSAWGVKTEAFF
d_gene: NA; abundance: NA; v_gene: TRBV20-1; j_gene: TRBJ2-3; CDR3nt: TGCAGTGCAAACGACCCAGCTAGGAATTCAGATACGCAGTATTTT; CDR3aa: CSANDPARNSDTQYF
d_gene: NA; abundance: many; v_gene: TRBV12-3/TRBV12-4; j_gene: TRBJ1-5; CDR3nt: TGTGCCAGCAAGAAGGGGCCGCAGGTCAATCAGCCCCAGCATTTT; CDR3aa: CASKKGPQVNQPQHF
d_gene: TRBD2; abundance: many; v_gene: TRBV30; j_gene: TRBJ2-1; CDR3nt: TGTGCCTGGAGTCATTCGACCGGGACTAGCGGGACCTACAATGAGCAGTTCTTC; CDR3aa: CAWSHSTGTSGTYNEQFF
d_gene: NA; abundance: many; v_gene: TRBV6-1; j_gene: TRBJ2-5; CDR3nt: TGTGCCACCCAAGCAGGCGTCCTGCGAGAGACCCAGTACTTC; CDR3aa: CATQAGVLRETQYF
d_gene: NA; abundance: many; v_gene: TRBV10-3; j_gene: TRBJ2-1; CDR3nt: TGTGCCATCAGTGGGGAAAACACAAACAATGAGCAGTTCTTC; CDR3aa: CAISGENTNNEQFF
d_gene: TRBD2; abundance: NA; v_gene: TRBV6-1; j_gene: TRBJ2-2; CDR3nt: TGTGCCAGCAGGCCTCTGGCGGGAGTTTCCGGGGAGCTGTTTTTT; CDR3aa: CASRPLAGVSGELFF
d_gene: NA; abundance: many; v_gene: TRBV2; j_gene: TRBJ1-1; CDR3nt: TGTGCCAGCAGTAGCAGGGCAAATGAAGCTTTCTTT; CDR3aa: CASSSRANEAFF
d_gene: NA; abundance: NA; v_gene: TRBV5-1; j_gene: TRBJ2-7; CDR3nt: TGCGCCAGCAATCACCCGCCATACGAGCAGTACTTC; CDR3aa: CASNHPPYEQYF
d_gene: NA; abundance: few; v_gene: TRBV10-3; j_gene: TRBJ2-7; CDR3nt: TGTGCCATCACCCGCTCCGACCCCTACGAGCAGTACTTC; CDR3aa: CAITRSDPYEQYF
d_gene: NA; abundance: few; v_gene: TRBV5-5; j_gene: TRBJ2-3; CDR3nt: TGTGCCAGCAGCTTGGCCGAGGTAGCTAGCACAGATACGCAGTATTTT; CDR3aa: CASSLAEVASTDTQYF
d_gene: NA; abundance: few; v_gene: TRBV5-6; j_gene: TRBJ2-5; CDR3nt: TGTGCCAGCAGGGTGCCACCCCAAGAGACCCAGTACTTC; CDR3aa: CASRVPPQETQYF
d_gene: NA; abundance: many; v_gene: TRBV20-1; j_gene: TRBJ2-3; CDR3nt: TGCAGTGCAAACCTACGGGGGAACACAGATACGCAGTATTTT; CDR3aa: CSANLRGNTDTQYF
d_gene: NA; abundance: few; v_gene: TRBV5-1; j_gene: TRBJ1-4; CDR3nt: TGCGCCAGCAGCTTGGAGCAGGGTTGGAATGAAAAACTGTTTTTT; CDR3aa: CASSLEQGWNEKLFF
d_gene: TRBD1; abundance: NA; v_gene: TRBV6-5; j_gene: TRBJ1-5; CDR3nt: TGTGCCAGCAGTTCGGGGACAGGGTGGCGGAACAATCAGCCCCAGCATTTT; CDR3aa: CASSSGTGWRNNQPQHF
d_gene: NA; abundance: many; v_gene: TRBV3-1; j_gene: TRBJ2-2; CDR3nt: TGTGCCAGCAGCCAAGATTGGGGAGAAGATGTCGGGGAGCTGTTTTTT; CDR3aa: CASSQDWGEDVGELFF
d_gene: NA; abundance: many; v_gene: TRBV11-2; j_gene: TRBJ2-5; CDR3nt: TGTGCCAGCAGCTTTACCAACAGGGTTCAAGAGACCCAGTACTTC; CDR3aa: CASSFTNRVQETQYF
d_gene: NA; abundance: few; v_gene: TRBV29-1; j_gene: TRBJ2-1; CDR3nt: TGCAGCGTTGGGGGTTCTGGAAACAATGAGCAGTTCTTC; CDR3aa: CSVGGSGNNEQFF
d_gene: NA; abundance: NA; v_gene: TRBV24-1; j_gene: TRBJ2-3; CDR3nt: TGTGCCACCAGTGAACCCTCGGACAGCACAGATACGCAGTATTTT; CDR3aa: CATSEPSDSTDTQYF
d_gene: NA; abundance: many; v_gene: TRBV27; j_gene: TRBJ2-5; CDR3nt: TGTGCCAGCAGTTTACGACTGAGAGAGACCCAGTACTTC; CDR3aa: CASSLRLRETQYF
d_gene: NA; abundance: NA; v_gene: TRBV6-1; j_gene: TRBJ1-5; CDR3nt: TGTGCCAGCGGCAGGGGCCCTAATCAGCCCCAGCATTTT; CDR3aa: CASGRGPNQPQHF
d_gene: NA; abundance: many; v_gene: TRBV11-2; j_gene: TRBJ1-1; CDR3nt: TGTGCCAGCAGCTTAGATCGGGTGGAAGCTTTCTTT; CDR3aa: CASSLDRVEAFF
d_gene: NA; abundance: many; v_gene: TRBV9; j_gene: TRBJ2-6; CDR3nt: TGTGCCAGCAGCGTAGGGGGGTCTGGGGCCAACGTCCTGACTTTC; CDR3aa: CASSVGGSGANVLTF
d_gene: NA; abundance: few; v_gene: TRBV6-1; j_gene: TRBJ1-3; CDR3nt: TGTGCCAGCAGTGAATCGGGGAGAAACACCATATATTTT; CDR3aa: CASSESGRNTIYF
d_gene: TRBD2; abundance: many; v_gene: TRBV10-3; j_gene: TRBJ2-1; CDR3nt: TGTGCCATCAGTGAGTCCACTAGCGGGGTTTACTACAATGAGCAGTTCTTC; CDR3aa: CAISESTSGVYYNEQFF
d_gene: TRBD1; abundance: NA; v_gene: TRBV12-3/TRBV12-4; j_gene: TRBJ2-7; CDR3nt: TGTGCCAGCAGTTGGGGACAGGGTCGTTACGAGCAGTACTTC; CDR3aa: CASSWGQGRYEQYF
d_gene: NA; abundance: NA; v_gene: TRBV7-3; j_gene: TRBJ1-4; CDR3nt: TGTGCCAGCAGCTTATATGAAGGGCGGGCTAATGAAAAACTGTTTTTT; CDR3aa: CASSLYEGRANEKLFF